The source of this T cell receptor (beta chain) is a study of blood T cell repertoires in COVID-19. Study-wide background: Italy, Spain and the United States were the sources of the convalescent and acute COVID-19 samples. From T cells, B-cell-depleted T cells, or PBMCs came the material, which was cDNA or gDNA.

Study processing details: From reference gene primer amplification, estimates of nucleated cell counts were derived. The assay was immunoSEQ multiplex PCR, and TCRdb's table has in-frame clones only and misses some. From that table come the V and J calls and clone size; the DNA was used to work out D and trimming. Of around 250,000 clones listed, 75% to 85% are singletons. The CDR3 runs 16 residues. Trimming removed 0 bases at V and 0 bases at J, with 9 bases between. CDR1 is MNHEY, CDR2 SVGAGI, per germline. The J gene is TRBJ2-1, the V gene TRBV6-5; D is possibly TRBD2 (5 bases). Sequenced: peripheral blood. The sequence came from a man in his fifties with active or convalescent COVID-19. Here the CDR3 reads CASSYSSGSSYNEQFF. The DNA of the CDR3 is TGTGCCAGCAGTTACTCTTCGGGAAGCTCCTACAATGAGCAGTTCTTC.